These 8 T cell receptor beta chains came from one sample sequenced in a study of CD8 T cells in Susac syndrome. Random hexamers were used to reverse transcribe roughly 0.45 to 1 ug of RNA. TCRdb itself ran the immunoSEQ multiplex PCR reads through MiXCR, one entry per CDR3 protein. The profile shows around 140,000 distinct CDR3 sequences, roughly 94% of them singletons. The sample was CD4+ T cells from PBMCs. All receptors come from a human donor in good health.

The chain combines TRBV20-1 with TRBJ2-1, with TRBD2 matching over 9 bases. The CDR3 contains 14 residues. CDR1 and CDR2 (germline): DFQATT, SNEGSKA (reference sequence). Germline trimming cut 5 bases from V and 9 bases from J; bases unmatched to any gene: 11. The DNA for the CDR3 is TGCAGTGCTGCTGTTAGCGGGAGAGGTAGTGAGCAGTTCTTC. Encoded protein: CSAAVSGRGSEQFF.

This chain connects TRBV30 to TRBJ1-2; D remains ambiguous. This CDR3 region has 11 residues. Germline lookup yields CDR1 GTSNPN and CDR2 SVGIG (reference sequence). The V and J ends lost 2 bases and 7 bases respectively, with 8 bases between them. DNA for the CDR3: TGTGCCTGGAGTCCGGTGGGTGGCTACACCTTC. Protein: CAWSPVGGYTF.

The J gene is TRBJ2-3, the V gene TRBV20-1, with 9 bases matching TRBD2. This CDR3 has 15 residues. Germline V gene data show CDR1 as DFQATT and CDR2 as SNEGSKA (reference sequence). After removal of 5 bases from V and 2 bases from J, the junction contained 8 bases not matched to a gene. CDR3 amino acids: CSAGDSGSPTDTQYF. DNA of the CDR3: TGCAGTGCTGGGGATAGCGGGAGTCCCACAGATACGCAGTATTTT.

This chain links TRBV29-1 with TRBJ2-1; TRBD2 matches 14 bases. The CDR3 runs to 13 residues. Germline V gene sequence: CDR1 SQVTM, CDR2 ANQGSEA. CDR3 DNA: TGCAGGGCGGGACTAGCGGGAGAGACTGAGCAGTTCTTC. It translates to CRAGLAGETEQFF.

The chain combines TRBV2 with TRBJ2-1; D gene unclear. The CDR3 has 14 residues. Trimming stripped 1 base from V and 8 bases from J, with 12 bases between. Germline V lookup: CDR1 SNHLY, CDR2 FYNNEI. CDR3 bases: TGTGCCAGCAGTGAAGTGCTTAGTATTTATGAGCAGTTCTTC. This encodes CASSEVLSIYEQFF.

The chain recombines TRBV10-3 with TRBJ2-7; TRBD2 might be the D (6 bases). CDR1 is ENHRY and CDR2 is SYGVKD in the germline V gene. This CDR3 comprises 15 residues. The V gene lost 11 bases and the J gene lost 0 bases, with 20 bases spanning the gap. The CDR3 loop is CASSGLGGSSYEQYF. In DNA, the CDR3 is TGTGCCTCCTCAGGTCTGGGGGGAAGCTCCTACGAGCAGTACTTC.

The chain recombines TRBV5-1 with TRBJ2-7; no firm D call. The V and J ends lost 1 base and 3 bases respectively, with 11 bases between them. The germline CDR1 and CDR2 sequences are SGHRS and YFSETQ. This CDR3 contains 14 residues. Written as DNA, the CDR3 is TGCGCCAGCAGCTTGTTGCGGAAAGACTACGAGCAGTACTTC. This translates into CASSLLRKDYEQYF.

V and J are TRBV27 and TRBJ2-7, with 8 bases lining up with TRBD1. V was pared by 3 bases and J by 2 bases, with 9 bases of the junction left unmatched. The CDR3 runs to 16 residues. CDR1 is MNHEY, CDR2 SMNVEV, per germline (reference sequence). The CDR3 reads CASSLGAGTGPYEQYF. DNA for the CDR3: TGTGCCAGCAGTTTGGGTGCCGGGACAGGCCCCTACGAGCAGTACTTC.